This TCR beta chain appears in the sequencing data of a study of shared clonotypes between healthy human individuals. Study-wide context: Three plates were used per donor for CD4 naive, three for CD4 memory, two for CD8 naive and one for CD8 memory. Overall study findings and caveats: Larger estimated richness was generally seen in naive subsets than in memory subsets. The study found lower generation probabilities in non-shared clonotypes than in those shared by all four donors.

Here immunoSEQ multiplex PCR was the method, and the copy in TCRdb shows in-frame clones only, minus some. This table holds about 1.1 million clones, approximately 80% found once. The germline V gene encodes CDR1 MDHEN and CDR2 SYDVKM. The CDR3 consists of 16 residues. Trimming took off 7 bases at V and 8 bases at J, with 24 bases between the two ends. A remark on this clone: Its target is unknown.

The source material was memory CD4+ T cells from PBMCs. The subset here: CD45RA-negative fraction. This TCR came from a man between 18 and 35 years old in good health. Some clones in this sample may be carry-over from other donors' samples. The chain links TRBV28 to TRBJ2-1; a weak D match, TRBD2 (7 bases). The DNA for the CDR3 is TGTGCCAGCATTTTTGGGGGGGCAGAACCCAGGCATGAGCAGTTCTTC. This gives the protein CASIFGGAEPRHEQFF.